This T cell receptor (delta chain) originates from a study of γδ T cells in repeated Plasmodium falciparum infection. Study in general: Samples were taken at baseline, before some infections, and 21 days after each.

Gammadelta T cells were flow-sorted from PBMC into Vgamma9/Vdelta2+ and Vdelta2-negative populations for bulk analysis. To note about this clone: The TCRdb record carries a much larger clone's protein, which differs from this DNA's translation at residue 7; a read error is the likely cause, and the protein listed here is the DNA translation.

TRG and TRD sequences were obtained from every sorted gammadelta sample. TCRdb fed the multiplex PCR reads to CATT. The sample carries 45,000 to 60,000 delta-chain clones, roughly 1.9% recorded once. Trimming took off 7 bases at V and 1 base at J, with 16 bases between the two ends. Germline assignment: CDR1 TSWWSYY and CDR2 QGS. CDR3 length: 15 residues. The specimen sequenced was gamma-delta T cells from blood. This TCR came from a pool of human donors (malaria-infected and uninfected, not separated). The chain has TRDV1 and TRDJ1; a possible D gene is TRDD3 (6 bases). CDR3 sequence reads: CALATGRSSTDKLIF. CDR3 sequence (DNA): TGTGCTCTTGCAACTGGGAGATCGAGCACCGATAAACTCATCTTT.